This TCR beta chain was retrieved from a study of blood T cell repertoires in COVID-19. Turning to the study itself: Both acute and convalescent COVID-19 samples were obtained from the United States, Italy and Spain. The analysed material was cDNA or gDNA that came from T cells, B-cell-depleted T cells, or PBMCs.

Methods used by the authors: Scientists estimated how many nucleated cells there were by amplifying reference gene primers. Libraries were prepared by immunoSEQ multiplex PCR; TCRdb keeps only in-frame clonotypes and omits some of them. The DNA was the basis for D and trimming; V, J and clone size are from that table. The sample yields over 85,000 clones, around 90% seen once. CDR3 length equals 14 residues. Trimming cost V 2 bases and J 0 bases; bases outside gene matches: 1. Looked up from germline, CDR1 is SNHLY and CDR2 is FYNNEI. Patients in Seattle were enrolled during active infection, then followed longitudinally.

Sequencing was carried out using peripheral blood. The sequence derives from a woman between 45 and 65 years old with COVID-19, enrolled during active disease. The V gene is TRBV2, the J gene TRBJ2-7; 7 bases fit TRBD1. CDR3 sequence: CASSERTGSYEQYF. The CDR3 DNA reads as TGTGCCAGCAGTGAAAGGACAGGCTCCTACGAGCAGTACTTC.